This record covers a single TCR beta chain. What it binds is not known. RNA transcripts were the template for amplifying TCR beta CDR3 regions. Carried out on the TCR CDR3, a first-round RT-PCR used the HTBI primer set. TCRdb redid the calling of the multiplex PCR reads with MiXCR, one entry per CDR3 protein. Of around 370,000 distinct CDR3 sequences in the sample, approximately 18% are singletons; the top ten hold 35% to 45%. The sample belongs to a study of T cells in Graves' hyperthyroidism and ophthalmopathy. Notes on the study in general: Most thyroid clonotypes that were expanded above 0.001 also turned up in blood.

The CDR3 runs to 16 residues. V gave up 0 bases and J gave up 9 bases, with 18 bases separating them. Germline lookup yields CDR1 MNHEY and CDR2 SVGEGT. Exclusion of a patient resulted from uncontrolled infection, other autoimmune disease, pregnancy or lactation. This receptor was obtained from a man aged 18-30 years with Graves' ophthalmopathy. V and J are TRBV6-2 or TRBV6-3 and TRBJ2-4; D is tentatively TRBD1 or TRBD2 (6 bases each). Sequenced: blood. The CDR3 nucleotides read TGTGCCAGCAGTTACTCGAGGCGGGACACATTAACCATTCAGTACTTC. Protein sequence: CASSYSRRDTLTIQYF.